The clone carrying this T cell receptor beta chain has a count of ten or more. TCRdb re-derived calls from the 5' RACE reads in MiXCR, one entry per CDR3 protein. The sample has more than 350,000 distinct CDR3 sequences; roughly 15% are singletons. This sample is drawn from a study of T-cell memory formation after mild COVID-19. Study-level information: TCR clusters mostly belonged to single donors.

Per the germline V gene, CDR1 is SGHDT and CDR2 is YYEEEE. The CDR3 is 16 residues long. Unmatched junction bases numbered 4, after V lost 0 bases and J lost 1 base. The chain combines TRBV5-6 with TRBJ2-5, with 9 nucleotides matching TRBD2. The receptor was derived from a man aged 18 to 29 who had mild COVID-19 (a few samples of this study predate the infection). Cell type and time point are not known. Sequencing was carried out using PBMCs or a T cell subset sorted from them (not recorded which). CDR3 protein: CASSLASGIPQETQYF. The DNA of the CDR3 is TGTGCCAGCAGCTTGGCTAGCGGGATTCCCCAAGAGACCCAGTACTTC.